The subject of this entry is one TCR beta chain. Its antigen remains unidentified. The data were taken from a study of T cell clones after liver transplantation. Across the whole study: Post-transplant blood was tracked for graft-donor-reactive T cell clones identified in a pre-transplant mixed lymphocyte reaction.

V lost 5 bases, J lost 4 bases, and 12 bases lay in between. CDR3 length: 13 amino acids. Germline V CDR1 and CDR2: MNHEY, SVGAGI. Whole-study findings and limits: Compared with third party-reactive sequences, donor-reactive ones declined more, independent of withdrawal success.

Sequencing used immunoSEQ multiplex PCR; TCRdb keeps in-frame clones, though not all of them. Of over 70,000 clones listed, about four fifths were seen once; the top ten hold approximately 0.79%. The chain employs TRBV6-5 and TRBJ2-7; unclear D gene. Material: CD4+ T cells from blood, obtained 12 months after liver transplant. This clonotype was sampled from a human patient who received a liver transplant. Some T cells may trace back to the graft donor. Written as DNA, the CDR3 is TGTGCCAGCAGTAGTGGGAAACCTTACGAGCAGTACTTC. Translation: CASSSGKPYEQYF.